The present T cell receptor beta chain was sequenced within a study of blood T cell repertoires in COVID-19 (dated by TCRdb to the early 2020s). The study in broad terms: The collaborator samples originated in the United States, Italy and Spain and spanned the acute and convalescent phases of COVID-19. The material from the prospective study consisted of cDNA or gDNA derived from T cells, B-cell-depleted T cells, or PBMCs. The dataset comprised deeply sampled blood TCRbeta repertoires from subjects exposed to, actively infected with, or recovered from COVID-19. A freely available public database, intended as a resource for researchers studying the immune response to SARS-CoV-2, is where the repertoires were released. Samples came from the ongoing ImmuneRACE study (first 160 participants) plus 1,254 subjects from 6 global collaborators. Sample metadata almost always included a de-identified subject ID, COVID-19 status, age in years and sex. Where HLA class I and class II types were available, the types were taken from metadata supplied by the sample provider, not from assay-based typing.

The full study reports these points: The amount of clinical and demographic metadata varied by source and participant and was provided uncurated.

From a lookup of the germline V gene (reference sequence), CDR1 and CDR2 are GTSNPN and SVGIG. At the junction V is shortened by 3 bases and J by 2 bases; bases outside the gene matches: 10. CDR3 length: 18 amino acids, cysteine to phenylalanine. The read is trimmed to its CDR3 DNA, 54 bases read in frame from base 1. Comment on this clone: There is no known antigen for this receptor. The input lacks base qualities; no much larger clone sits a single base away.

TCRbeta CDR3 regions were amplified from genomic DNA using the immunoSEQ Assay, a bias-controlled multiplex PCR. For the original study's pipeline: The number of nucleated cells in each sample was estimated by amplification of reference gene primers within the assay. To quantify the absolute abundance of each unique TCRbeta CDR3 rearrangement, sequence reads were collapsed and filtered. For each sample, productive Simpson clonality was calculated by taking the square root of Simpson's diversity index across productive rearrangements. TCRdb took over this immuneACCESS table, retaining in-frame rearrangements with V and J assigned. Such tables are incomplete; in checked studies, under half of the missing clones stem from an unresolved V gene, and the remainder is unexplained. V and J calls and clone size follow that table, whereas D and trimming were derived from the DNA. The sample table lists approximately 130,000 clones, about 75% of them with a count of one. The leading ten clones occupy roughly 20% of the sample.

The collaborating institutions used their own protocols to collect whole blood in K2EDTA tubes. For TCRbeta analysis, collaborator samples were shipped as frozen whole blood, as isolated PBMCs, or as DNA extracted from either sample type. Specimen: peripheral blood. This clonotype was obtained from a man aged 80 or over with acute or convalescent COVID-19. This receptor chain uses TRBV30 and TRBJ2-2; 12 central bases correspond to TRBD2. The CDR3 region: CAWSSWLAGGTNTGELFF. The bases read TGTGCCTGGAGCTCCTGGCTAGCGGGGGGGACCAACACCGGGGAGCTGTTTTTT.